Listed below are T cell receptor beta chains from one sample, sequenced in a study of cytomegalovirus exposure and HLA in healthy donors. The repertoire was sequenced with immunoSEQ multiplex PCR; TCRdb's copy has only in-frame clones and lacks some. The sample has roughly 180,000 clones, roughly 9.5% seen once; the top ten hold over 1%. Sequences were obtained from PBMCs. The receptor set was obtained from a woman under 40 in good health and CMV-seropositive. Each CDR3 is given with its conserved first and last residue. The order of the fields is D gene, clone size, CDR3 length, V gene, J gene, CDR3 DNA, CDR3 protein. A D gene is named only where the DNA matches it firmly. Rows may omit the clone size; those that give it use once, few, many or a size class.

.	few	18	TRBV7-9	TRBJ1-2	TGTGCCAGCAGTTATACCACGGGAGGAGGTTTAGCTAACTATGGCTACACCTTC	CASSYTTGGGLANYGYTF
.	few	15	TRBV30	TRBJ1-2	TGTGCCTGGAGGGGAGGCGGGGGTCCTCTTTATGGCTACACCTTC	CAWRGGGGPLYGYTF
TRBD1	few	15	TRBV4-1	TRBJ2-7	TGCGCCAGCAGCCAAGGGGACAGGGCATACTACGAGCAGTACTTC	CASSQGDRAYYEQYF
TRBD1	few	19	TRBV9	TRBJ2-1	TGTGCCAGCAGCGTAAGCTCCACAGGGGAATTAGGCCCCTACAATGAGCAGTTCTTC	CASSVSSTGELGPYNEQFF
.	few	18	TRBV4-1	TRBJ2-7	TGCGCCAGCAGCCAAGATTGGGCCGGGAGCCAGCCCTACTACGAGCAGTACTTC	CASSQDWAGSQPYYEQYF
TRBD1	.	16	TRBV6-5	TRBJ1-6	TGTGCCAGCAGTTCGTCCGACAGGGGGCGAGGTTCACCCCTCCACTTT	CASSSSDRGRGSPLHF
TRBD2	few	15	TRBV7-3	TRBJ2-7	TGTGCCAGCAGCCCCCAGCGGGAGACTTTCTACGAGCAGTACTTC	CASSPQRETFYEQYF
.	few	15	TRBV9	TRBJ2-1	TGTGCCAGCAGCGGAGGCTCTTCTAATCACAATGAGCAGTTCTTC	CASSGGSSNHNEQFF
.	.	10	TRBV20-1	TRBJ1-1	TGCAGAGCGAAGAACACTGAAGCTTTCTTT	CRAKNTEAFF
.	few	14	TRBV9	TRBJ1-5	TGTGCCAGCAGCGTAGAGGGTAGGGGTGAGCCCCAGCATTTT	CASSVEGRGEPQHF
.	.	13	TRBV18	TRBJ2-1	TGTGCCAGCTCACTTAGGGACTCCAATGAGCAGTTCTTC	CASSLRDSNEQFF
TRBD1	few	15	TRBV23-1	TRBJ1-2	TGCGCCAGCAGTCAATCGTACGACAGGGACTATGGCTACACCTTC	CASSQSYDRDYGYTF
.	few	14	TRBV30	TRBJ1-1	TGTGCCTGGATGCGAGAGGTGGGTTACACTGAAGCTTTCTTT	CAWMREVGYTEAFF
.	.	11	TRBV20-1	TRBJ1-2	TGCAGTGCTGGGGGAGGGTATGGCTACACCTTC	CSAGGGYGYTF
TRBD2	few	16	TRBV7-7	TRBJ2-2	TGTGCCAGCAGCTCGACTGGGACTACGAACACCGGGGAGCTGTTTTTT	CASSSTGTTNTGELFF
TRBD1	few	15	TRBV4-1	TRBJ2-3	TGCGCCAGCAGCCAACCCGACAGGGGCGAAGATACGCAGTATTTT	CASSQPDRGEDTQYF
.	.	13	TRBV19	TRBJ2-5	TGTGCCAGTAGGGCGGGACTCCAAGAGACCCAGTACTTC	CASRAGLQETQYF
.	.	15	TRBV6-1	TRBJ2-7	TGTGCCAGCTTCTTCGACCCGGGGTATACCTACGAGCAGTACTTC	CASFFDPGYTYEQYF
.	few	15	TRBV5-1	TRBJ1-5	TGCGCCAGCAGCTTGGGAGCCAATAGCAATCAGCCCCAGCATTTT	CASSLGANSNQPQHF
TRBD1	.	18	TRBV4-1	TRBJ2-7	TGCGCCAGCAGCCAAGCGAACTACAGGGGGGCATTTAACTACGAGCAGTACTTC	CASSQANYRGAFNYEQYF
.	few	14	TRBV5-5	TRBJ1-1	TGTGCCAGCAGCTTTTCCAGGGGGAACACTGAAGCTTTCTTT	CASSFSRGNTEAFF
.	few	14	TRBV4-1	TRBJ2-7	TGCGCCAGCAGCCCCGGGACACGGTTATACGAGCAGTACTTC	CASSPGTRLYEQYF
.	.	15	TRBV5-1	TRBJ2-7	TGCGCCAGCAGCTTGGACGGAGCCCCCTCCTACGAGCAGTACTTC	CASSLDGAPSYEQYF
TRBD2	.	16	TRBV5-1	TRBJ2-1	TGCGCCAGCAGCACCCTGCTAGCGGGAGGAGGTAATGAGCAGTTCTTC	CASSTLLAGGGNEQFF
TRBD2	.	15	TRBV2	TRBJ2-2	TGTGCCAGCGGTGGGACTAGCGCGAACACCGGGGAGCTGTTTTTT	CASGGTSANTGELFF
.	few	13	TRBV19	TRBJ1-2	TGTGCCACGACAGGAACCTATAACTATGGCTACACCTTC	CATTGTYNYGYTF
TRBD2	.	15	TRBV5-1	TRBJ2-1	TGCGCCAGCAGCAAGACTAGCGGGAGGGGCGTTGAGCAGTTCTTC	CASSKTSGRGVEQFF
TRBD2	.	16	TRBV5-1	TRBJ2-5	TGCGCCAGCAGCTTGACCCTAGCGGGAGCGGTAGAGACCCAGTACTTC	CASSLTLAGAVETQYF
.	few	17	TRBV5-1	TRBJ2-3	TGCGCCAGCAGCCCCCCGACAGGAGCGATTAGCACAGATACGCAGTATTTT	CASSPPTGAISTDTQYF
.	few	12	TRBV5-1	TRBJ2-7	TGCGCCAGCAGGGGGAGATGGGCGGAGCAGTACTTC	CASRGRWAEQYF
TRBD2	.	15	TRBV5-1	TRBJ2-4	TGCGCCAGCAGCCGTGGACTAGCAGGTGATGGCATTCAGTACTTC	CASSRGLAGDGIQYF
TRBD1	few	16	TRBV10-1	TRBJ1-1	TGCGCCAGCAGTGCCTCCCGGACAGGCCTAAACACTGAAGCTTTCTTT	CASSASRTGLNTEAFF
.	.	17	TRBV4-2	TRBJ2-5	TGTGCCAGCAGCCAAGTCAGGGGAATTCGGTACCAAGAGACCCAGTACTTC	CASSQVRGIRYQETQYF
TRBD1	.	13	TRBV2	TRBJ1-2	TGTGCCAGCCACCGGGACAGGGGGTATGGCTACACCTTC	CASHRDRGYGYTF
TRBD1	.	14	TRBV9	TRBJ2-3	TGTGCCAGCGTGGGACAGACAAGCACAGATACGCAGTATTTT	CASVGQTSTDTQYF
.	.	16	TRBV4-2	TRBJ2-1	TGTGCCAGCAGCCAAGCCCCAAACCCTAGGAGAGGTGAGCAGTTCTTC	CASSQAPNPRRGEQFF
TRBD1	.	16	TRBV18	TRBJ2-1	TGTGCCAGCTCACTTCAGACAGGGACCTACTACAATGAGCAGTTCTTC	CASSLQTGTYYNEQFF
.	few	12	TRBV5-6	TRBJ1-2	TGTGCCAGCAGCTTAGGAGGGTATGGCTACACCTTC	CASSLGGYGYTF
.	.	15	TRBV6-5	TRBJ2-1	TGTGCCAGCAGTATCGGGAAAGGGCTAAACAATGAGCAGTTCTTC	CASSIGKGLNNEQFF
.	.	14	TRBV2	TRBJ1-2	TGTGCCAGCAGGCCTGGAGGACTGGCCTTTAGCTACACCTTC	CASRPGGLAFSYTF
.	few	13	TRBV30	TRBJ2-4	TGTGCCTGGCGACACCTTTCCAAAAACATTCAGTACTTC	CAWRHLSKNIQYF
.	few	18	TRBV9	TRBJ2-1	TGTGCCAGCAGCGTCCGATTTGGGGACAAGAGCTCCTACAATGAGCAGTTCTTC	CASSVRFGDKSSYNEQFF
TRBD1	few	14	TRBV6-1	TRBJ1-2	TGTGCCAGCAGTGAAGGAGGGACAGTACATGGCTACACCTTC	CASSEGGTVHGYTF
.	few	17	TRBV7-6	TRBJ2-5	TGTGCCAGCAGCCCAAGGACCTGGGACACCCTGCAAGAGACCCAGTACTTC	CASSPRTWDTLQETQYF
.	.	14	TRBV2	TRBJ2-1	TGTGCCAGCATTGAGGGGCGACATAGCAATGAGCAGTTCTTC	CASIEGRHSNEQFF
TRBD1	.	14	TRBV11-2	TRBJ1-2	TGTGCCAGCAGCCCCTCGACAGGGTACTATGGCTACACCTTC	CASSPSTGYYGYTF
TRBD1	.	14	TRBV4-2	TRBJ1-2	TGTGCCAGCAGCCGGTCGGGACAGGGGGATGGCTACACCTTC	CASSRSGQGDGYTF
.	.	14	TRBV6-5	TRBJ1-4	TGTGCCAGCAGCCTATGGGCGCAGGGTGAAAAACTGTTTTTT	CASSLWAQGEKLFF
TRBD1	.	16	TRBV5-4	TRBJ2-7	TGTGCCAGCAGCAAATCCGGGACAGGGAAGCCCTACGAGCAGTACTTC	CASSKSGTGKPYEQYF
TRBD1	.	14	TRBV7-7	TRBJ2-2	TGTGCCAGCAGCCTGACAGGGGGCTCCGGGGAGCTGTTTTTT	CASSLTGGSGELFF
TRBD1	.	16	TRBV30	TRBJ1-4	TGTGCGAAGGGACAGGGAAGTTTTGCAACTAATGAAAAACTGTTTTTT	CAKGQGSFATNEKLFF
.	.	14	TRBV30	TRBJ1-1	TGTGCCTGGTCCAGAACAACAATCCCCACTGAAGCTTTCTTT	CAWSRTTIPTEAFF
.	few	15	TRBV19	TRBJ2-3	TGTGCCAGTAGTATGGGTAGGGGCCTCACAGATACGCAGTATTTT	CASSMGRGLTDTQYF
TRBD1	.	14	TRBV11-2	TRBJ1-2	TGTGCCAGCAGCACAGGGGCCTATAACTATGGCTACACCTTC	CASSTGAYNYGYTF
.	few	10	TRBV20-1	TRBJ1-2	TGCAGTGCTAGAGATTTGTCGGACACCTTC	CSARDLSDTF